What follows is one T cell receptor (beta chain) and its context. With 7 bases removed from V and 4 bases from J, the gap between germline ends came to 14 bases. CDR3 size: 13 residues. CDR1 WSHSY and CDR2 SAAADI come from the germline V gene. MiXCR, applied by TCRdb to the 5' RACE reads, yields one record per CDR3 protein. This table has some 500,000 distinct CDR3 sequences, 22% appearing once. These data originate in a study of identical twins. These data are also associated with another study on T cells expressing NK-cell markers. Per that study: The study found dominant NKG2C+ clonotypes at roughly 1.0-7.5% of CD8+ T cells in over five donors. Among several donors, these clonotypes also ranked first in the CD3+CD56-NKG2C+ fraction. Whether expanded NKG2C+ T cell clones were HCMV-specific remained unclear.

The chain recombines TRBV10-2 with TRBJ2-7; TRBD2 is a possible D gene (6 bases). What was sequenced was CD4+ T cells sorted from blood. The origin of this receptor is a woman aged 18-30 years in good health. The CDR3 loop reads CASTDGGLYEQYF. The CDR3 bases are TGCGCCAGCACCGATGGGGGGTTGTACGAGCAGTACTTC.